This TCR beta chain comes out of a study of T cell responses to AZD1222 COVID-19 vaccine. Per germline, CDR1 SGHRS and CDR2 YFSETQ. The CDR3 contains 15 residues. Trimming shortened V by 0 bases and J by 5 bases, and 9 bases separated the two germline ends. Some clones are missing from TCRdb's copy, which holds only in-frame ones; the method was immunoSEQ multiplex PCR. The sample has just over 150,000 clones; about nine tenths are singletons. The sample in question was peripheral blood, obtained after recovery from COVID-19. This TCR came from an adult who had recovered from COVID-19. J is TRBJ1-6 and V is TRBV5-1; D gene uncertain. The CDR3 DNA is TGCGCCAGCAGCTTGGGTCCTCTCCATAATTCACCCCTCCACTTT. It codes for CASSLGPLHNSPLHF.